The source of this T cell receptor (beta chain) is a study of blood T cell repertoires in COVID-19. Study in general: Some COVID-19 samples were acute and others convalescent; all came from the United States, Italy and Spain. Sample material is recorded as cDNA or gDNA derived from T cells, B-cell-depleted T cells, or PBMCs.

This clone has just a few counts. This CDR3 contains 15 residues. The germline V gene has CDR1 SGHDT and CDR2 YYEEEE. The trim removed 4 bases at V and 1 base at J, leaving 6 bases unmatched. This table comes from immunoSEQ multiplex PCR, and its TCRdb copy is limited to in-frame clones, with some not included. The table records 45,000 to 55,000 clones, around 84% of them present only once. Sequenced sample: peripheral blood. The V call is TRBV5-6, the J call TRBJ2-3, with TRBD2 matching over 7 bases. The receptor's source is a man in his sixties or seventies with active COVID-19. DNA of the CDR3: TGTGCCAGCAGCAGCGGGACTGAGGGCACAGATACGCAGTATTTT. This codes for CASSSGTEGTDTQYF. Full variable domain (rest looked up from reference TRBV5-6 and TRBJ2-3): DAGVTQSPTHLIKTRGQQVTLRCSPKSGHDTVSWYQQALGQGPQFIFQYYEEEERQRGNFPDRFSGHQFPNYSSELNVNALLLGDSALYLCASSSGTEGTDTQYFGPGTRLTVL.